This T cell receptor beta chain emerged from a study of T cell changes during pregnancy in multiple sclerosis. Clones were sequenced by immunoSEQ multiplex PCR, and TCRdb holds only the in-frame ones, with some missing. Of tens of thousands of clones listed, roughly 94% are singletons. Per the germline V gene, CDR1 is SEHNR and CDR2 is FQNEAQ (reference sequence). V was pared by 2 bases and J by 4 bases, with 14 bases between. CDR3 size: 15 residues. The sequenced sample was peripheral blood, obtained in the first trimester of pregnancy. This TCR was recovered from a female donor in good health, enrolled as a control in a pregnancy study. The chain couples TRBV7-9 to TRBJ1-2; D is perhaps TRBD1 (6 bases). DNA for the CDR3: TGTGCCAGCAGCTTAATGGGGGCCCCTCCCTATGGCTACACCTTC. This codes for CASSLMGAPPYGYTF.